This T cell receptor beta chain was observed in a study of blood T cell repertoires in COVID-19. In the authors' workflow: Estimated nucleated cell counts came from reference gene primer amplification. Clones were sequenced by immunoSEQ multiplex PCR, and TCRdb holds only the in-frame ones, with some missing. D and trimming were read from the DNA, whereas the V and J calls and clone size are those reported in that table. The sample has just over 650,000 clones, 70% to 90% seen once. CDR3 length: 15 residues. Germline V gene data show CDR1 as SGHTA and CDR2 as FQGNSA. Germline trimming cut 5 bases from V and 4 bases from J; bases unmatched to any gene: 7.

The sequenced sample was peripheral blood. The origin of this receptor is a woman under 30 with acute or convalescent COVID-19. The genes are TRBV7-2 and TRBJ1-1; 10 nucleotides line up with TRBD1. CDR3 sequence: CASSIDRGHGTEAFF. As DNA, the CDR3 is TGTGCCAGCAGCATCGACAGGGGGCATGGCACTGAAGCTTTCTTT.